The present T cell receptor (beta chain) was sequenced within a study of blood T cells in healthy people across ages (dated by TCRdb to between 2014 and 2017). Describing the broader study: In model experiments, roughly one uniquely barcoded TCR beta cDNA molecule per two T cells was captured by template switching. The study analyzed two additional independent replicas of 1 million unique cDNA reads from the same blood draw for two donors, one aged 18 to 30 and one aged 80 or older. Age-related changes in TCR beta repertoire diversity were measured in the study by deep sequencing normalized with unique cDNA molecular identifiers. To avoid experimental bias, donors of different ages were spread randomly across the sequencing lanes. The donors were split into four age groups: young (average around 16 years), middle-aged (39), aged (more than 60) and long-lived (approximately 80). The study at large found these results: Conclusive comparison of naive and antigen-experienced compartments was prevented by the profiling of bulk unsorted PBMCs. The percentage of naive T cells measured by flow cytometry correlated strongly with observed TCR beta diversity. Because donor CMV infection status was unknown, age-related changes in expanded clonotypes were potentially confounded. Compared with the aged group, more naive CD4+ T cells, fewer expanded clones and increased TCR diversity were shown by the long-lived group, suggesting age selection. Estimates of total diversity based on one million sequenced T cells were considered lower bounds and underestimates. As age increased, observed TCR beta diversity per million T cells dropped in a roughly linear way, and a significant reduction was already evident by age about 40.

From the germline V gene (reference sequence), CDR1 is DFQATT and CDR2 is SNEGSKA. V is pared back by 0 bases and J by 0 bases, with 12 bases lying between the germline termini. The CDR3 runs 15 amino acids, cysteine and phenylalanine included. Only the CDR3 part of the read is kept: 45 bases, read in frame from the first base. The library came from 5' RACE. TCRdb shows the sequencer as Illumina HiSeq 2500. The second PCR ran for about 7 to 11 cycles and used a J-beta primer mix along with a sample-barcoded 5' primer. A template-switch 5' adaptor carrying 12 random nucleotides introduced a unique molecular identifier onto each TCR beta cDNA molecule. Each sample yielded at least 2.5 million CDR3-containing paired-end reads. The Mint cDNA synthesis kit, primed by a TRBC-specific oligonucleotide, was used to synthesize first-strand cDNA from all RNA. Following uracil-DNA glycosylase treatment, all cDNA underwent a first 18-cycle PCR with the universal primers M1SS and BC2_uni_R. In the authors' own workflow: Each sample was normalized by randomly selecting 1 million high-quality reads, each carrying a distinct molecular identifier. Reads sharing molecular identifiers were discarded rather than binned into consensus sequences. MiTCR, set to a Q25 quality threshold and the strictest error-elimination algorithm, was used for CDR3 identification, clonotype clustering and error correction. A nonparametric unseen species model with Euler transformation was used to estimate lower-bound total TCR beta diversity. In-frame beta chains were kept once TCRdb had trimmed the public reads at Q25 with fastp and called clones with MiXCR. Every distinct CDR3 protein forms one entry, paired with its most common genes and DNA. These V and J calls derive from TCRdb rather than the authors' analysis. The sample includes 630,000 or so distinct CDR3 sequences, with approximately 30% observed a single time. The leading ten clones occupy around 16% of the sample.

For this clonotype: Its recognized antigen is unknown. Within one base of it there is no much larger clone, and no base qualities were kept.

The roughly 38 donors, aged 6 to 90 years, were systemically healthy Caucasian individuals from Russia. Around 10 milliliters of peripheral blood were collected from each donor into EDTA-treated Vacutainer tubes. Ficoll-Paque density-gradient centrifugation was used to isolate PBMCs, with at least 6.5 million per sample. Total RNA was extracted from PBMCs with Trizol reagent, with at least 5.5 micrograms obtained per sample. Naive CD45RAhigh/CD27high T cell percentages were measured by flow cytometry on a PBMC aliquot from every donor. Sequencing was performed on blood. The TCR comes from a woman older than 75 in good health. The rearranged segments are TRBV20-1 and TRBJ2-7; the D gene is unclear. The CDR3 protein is CSARDRPLSSYEQYF. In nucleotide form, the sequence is TGCAGTGCTAGAGATAGACCCTTGAGCTCCTACGAGCAGTACTTC.